The sequence of this TCR beta chain was determined in a study of Ad26.COV2.S vaccination and SARS-CoV-2 variants. Study-wide context: Ad26.COV2.S shots went into the muscle once or twice, 56 days apart.

Sequencing was performed with immunoSEQ multiplex PCR; in TCRdb, only in-frame clones are kept and a portion is missing. The repertoire has some 340,000 clones, about 86% of them found once; the top ten carry 1.5% to 2%. Described treatment: around 19 received Ad26.COV2.S at low or high dose, single or two shots; about 5 received placebo; per-sample allocation not given. Samples came from day 63 after the first vaccine or placebo injection. Boston provided a donor who was an adult aged 18-55 years. The V gene's germline CDR1 is LNHDA and CDR2 SQIVND (reference sequence). The CDR3 contains 11 residues. The germline V and J ends were trimmed by 4 bases and 4 bases, with 5 bases remaining between them. For this clone: What it binds is not known.

The study's findings and limits: People given the vaccine had a wider spike-specific TCR breadth than placebo recipients did. The study found similar non-spike TCR breadth in vaccine and placebo recipients.

This specimen consisted of peripheral blood, obtained in a trial of Ad26.COV2.S vaccine versus placebo. The rearrangement joins TRBV19 to TRBJ2-7, with D tentatively TRBD1 or TRBD2 (5 bases each). The receptor comes from a person aged 18-60 years who received the Ad26.COV2.S COVID-19 vaccine or a placebo. In DNA, the CDR3 is TGTGCCAGTAGTAGGGGGTACGAGCAGTACTTC. This sequence encodes CASSRGYEQYF.